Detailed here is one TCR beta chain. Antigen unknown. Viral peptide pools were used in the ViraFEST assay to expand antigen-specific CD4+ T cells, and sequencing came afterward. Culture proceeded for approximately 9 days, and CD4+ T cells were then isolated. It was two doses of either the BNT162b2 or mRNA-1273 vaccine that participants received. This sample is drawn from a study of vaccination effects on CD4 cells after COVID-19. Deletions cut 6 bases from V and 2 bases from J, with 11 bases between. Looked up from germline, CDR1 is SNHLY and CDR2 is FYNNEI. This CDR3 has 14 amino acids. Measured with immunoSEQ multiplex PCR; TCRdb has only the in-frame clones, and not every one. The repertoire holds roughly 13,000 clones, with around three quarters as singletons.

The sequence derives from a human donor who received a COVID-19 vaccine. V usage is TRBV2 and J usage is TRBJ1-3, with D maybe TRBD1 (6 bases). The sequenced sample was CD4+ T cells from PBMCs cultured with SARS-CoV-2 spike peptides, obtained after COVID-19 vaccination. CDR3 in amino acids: CASSLQGTGNTIYF. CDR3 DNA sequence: TGTGCCAGCAGCCTACAGGGTACTGGAAACACCATATATTTT.